What follows are 20 T cell receptor beta chains derived from one specimen sequenced in a study of identical twins. TCRdb ran MiXCR on the 5' RACE reads and lists one entry per CDR3 protein. The sample yields 200,000 to 300,000 distinct CDR3 sequences, over 9.5% seen once. The sequencing sample was made of memory T cells sorted from blood. The receptors here all came from a man over 45 in good health.

The rearrangement uses TRBV6-1 and TRBJ2-7, with 7 bases that match TRBD2. The CDR3 has 14 amino acids. The V gene end was trimmed by 3 bases and the J gene end by 6 bases; junction bases not matched to a gene: 8. CDR1 is MNHNS and CDR2 is SASEGT in the germline V gene. In nucleotides, the CDR3 is TGTGCCAGCAGTGAGAGCGGGGCATCTTTCGAGCAGTACTTC. It specifies CASSESGASFEQYF.

This clonotype was recorded at least ten times. This chain links TRBV7-2 with TRBJ1-1; 11 bases fit TRBD1. Germline V gene sequence: CDR1 SGHTA, CDR2 FQGNSA. CDR3 length: 15 amino acids. J gave up 1 base and V 11 bases, and 9 bases lay outside the gene matches. The CDR3 coding sequence is TGTGCCTCTCGAAGAGGGACAGGGGGGAACACTGAAGCTTTCTTT. This translates into CASRRGTGGNTEAFF.

The table lists this clonotype with many counts. The V call is TRBV11-1, the J call TRBJ2-7; D unclear. Germline-derived CDR1 and CDR2 are SGHAT and FQDESV (reference sequence). Trimming stripped 3 bases from V and 0 bases from J, with 15 bases between. This CDR3 region has 16 residues. The CDR3 nucleotides are TGTGCCAGCAGCTTCTCCAACAGTCGCGGCTCCTACGAGCAGTACTTC. It codes for CASSFSNSRGSYEQYF.

This clonotype showed up many times. CDR3 in DNA: TGTGCCAGCAGCACCTGGGATTCCGGGACTGAAGCTTTCTTT. It translates to CASSTWDSGTEAFF. V and J are TRBV7-9 and TRBJ1-1; the D is unclear. The CDR3 contains 14 residues. V was shortened by 5 bases and J by 5 bases, with 15 bases between the two germline ends. In germline, CDR1 is SEHNR, CDR2 FQNEAQ (reference sequence).

The table lists this clonotype with many counts. This sequence joins TRBV7-2 and TRBJ1-2; weak D call: TRBD1 (5 bases). Germline values: CDR1 SGHTA, CDR2 FQGNSA. This CDR3 has 14 amino acids. The ends were cut back, 5 bases at V and 2 bases at J, with 12 bases in the middle. The CDR3 sequence is CASSLPTENYGYTF. CDR3 nucleotide sequence: TGTGCCAGCAGCCTGCCGACAGAAAACTATGGCTACACCTTC.

This clonotype was seen only a few times. The gene calls are TRBV28 and TRBJ1-5; 8 positions agree with TRBD1. The CDR3 is 18 residues long. Germline V gene lookup returns CDR1 MDHEN and CDR2 SYDVKM. Trimming removed 5 bases from V and 5 bases from J; junction bases left unmatched: 17. In DNA, the CDR3 is TGTGCCAGCAGTCGGCTGGGCCAGACAGGGGTTGAATATCAGCCCCAGCATTTT. Its protein product is CASSRLGQTGVEYQPQHF. Combining the CDR3 with reference TRBV28 and TRBJ1-5 gives the whole variable domain DVKVTQSSRYLVKRTGEKVFLECVQDMDHENMFWYRQDPGLGLRLIYFSYDVKMKEKGDIPEGYSVSREKKERFSLILESASTNQTSMYLCASSRLGQTGVEYQPQHFGDGTRLSIL.

Written as DNA, the CDR3 is TGTGCCAGCAGCACCGGGACAGGGCCCGGGGAGCTGTTTTTT. Its translation is CASSTGTGPGELFF. J is TRBJ2-2 and V is TRBV7-2; 9 bases map to TRBD1. After removal of 5 bases from V and 6 bases from J, the junction contained 4 bases not matched to a gene. Germline V gene data show CDR1 as SGHTA and CDR2 as FQGNSA. The CDR3 is 14 amino acids.

This clonotype was picked up a small number of times. The V gene is TRBV12-3 or TRBV12-4, the J gene TRBJ1-3; D gene ambiguous. Trimming cost V 6 bases and J 3 bases, with 9 bases left between them. This CDR3 comprises 13 residues. Here the CDR3 reads CASSPSHGNTIYF. In DNA form, the CDR3 reads TGTGCCAGCAGCCCCTCGCATGGAAACACCATATATTTT.

The sample holds many counts of this clonotype. The gene calls are TRBV12-3 or TRBV12-4 and TRBJ2-2; possibly TRBD1 for D (5 bases). This CDR3 contains 16 residues. V gave up 5 bases and J gave up 4 bases, with 17 bases separating them. In DNA, the CDR3 is TGTGCCAGCAGTACACAATCCAGGGCAGGCACCGGGGAGCTGTTTTTT. Protein: CASSTQSRAGTGELFF.

This clonotype was observed a few times. J is TRBJ1-3 and V is TRBV29-1; D call uncertain. Trimming removed 4 bases from V and 0 bases from J, with 7 bases in between. The CDR3 length is 13 residues. Germline V gene data show CDR1 as SQVTM and CDR2 as ANQGSEA. The CDR3 spells CSVASHSGNTIYF. The CDR3 bases are TGCAGCGTTGCTTCGCACTCTGGAAACACCATATATTTT.

CDR3 region: CSARVGTKNTEAFF. CDR3 DNA: TGCAGTGCTAGAGTTGGGACAAAGAACACTGAAGCTTTCTTT. V is TRBV20-1 and J is TRBJ1-1; possibly TRBD1 for D (6 bases). With 1 base removed from V and 1 base from J, the gap between germline ends came to 10 bases. CDR1 is DFQATT and CDR2 is SNEGSKA in the germline V gene (reference sequence). The CDR3 contains 14 residues.

This clonotype occurred a few times. The rearrangement uses TRBV5-6 and TRBJ1-4; D unresolved. The germline gives CDR1 SGHDT, CDR2 YYEEEE. There are 15 residues in the CDR3. The V gene lost 3 bases and the J gene lost 7 bases, with 16 bases spanning the gap. The CDR3 DNA reads TGTGCCAGCAGCTGGGCCGGTACAGTAGCTGAAAAACTGTTTTTT. This encodes CASSWAGTVAEKLFF.

This clonotype was detected ten times or more. V is TRBV7-8 and J is TRBJ2-3, with 8 bases identical to TRBD1. V was pared by 4 bases and J by 2 bases, with 5 bases of the junction left unmatched. Germline lookup yields CDR1 SGHVS and CDR2 FQNEAQ. The CDR3 length is 15 residues. The CDR3 sequence: CASSSDRVITDTQYF. CDR3 bases: TGTGCCAGCAGCTCGGACAGGGTAATCACAGATACGCAGTATTTT.

This clonotype was seen repeatedly, ten times or more. The J gene is TRBJ2-5, the V gene TRBV4-1; D is possibly TRBD2 (5 bases). The V and J ends lost 0 bases and 7 bases respectively, with 12 bases between them. CDR3 length: 14 amino acids. Germline assignment: CDR1 MGHRA and CDR2 YSYEKL. The CDR3 protein is CASSQDHGVGTQYF. In DNA, the CDR3 is TGCGCCAGCAGCCAAGATCACGGGGTTGGGACCCAGTACTTC.

This chain uses TRBV4-2 with TRBJ2-3; perhaps TRBD2 as D (5 bases). CDR1 is LGHNA and CDR2 is YNFKEQ in the germline V gene. V shed 0 bases and J shed 4 bases, with 14 bases lying between them. The CDR3 has 16 residues. CDR3 sequence: CASSQDLTRGSDTQYF. The CDR3 DNA sequence: TGTGCCAGCAGCCAAGATCTAACTAGAGGGTCAGATACGCAGTATTTT.

This clonotype was seen many times. The genes are TRBV20-1 and TRBJ2-1; 7 bases align to TRBD2. V gave up 5 bases and J gave up 6 bases; unmatched junction bases: 7. Germline assignment: CDR1 DFQATT and CDR2 SNEGSKA (reference sequence). The CDR3 is 13 amino acids. The CDR3 region is CSAYRDYGNEQFF. CDR3 DNA: TGCAGTGCTTACCGGGACTACGGCAATGAGCAGTTCTTC.

This clonotype was recorded at least ten times. This chain connects TRBV7-2 to TRBJ2-5; D remains ambiguous. The CDR3 consists of 11 residues. V gave up 5 bases and J gave up 5 bases, with 6 bases separating them. Germline V gene lookup returns CDR1 SGHTA and CDR2 FQGNSA. CDR3 in amino acids: CASSRGETQYF. CDR3 nucleotide sequence: TGTGCCAGCAGCCGCGGCGAGACCCAGTACTTC.

The chain combines TRBV4-1 with TRBJ1-4, with no clear D. Trimming took off 0 bases at V and 10 bases at J, with 12 bases between the two ends. The CDR3 totals 14 residues. The germline V gene encodes CDR1 MGHRA and CDR2 YSYEKL. The CDR3 sequence is CASSQEAREGKLFF. CDR3 in DNA: TGCGCCAGCAGCCAAGAGGCCCGGGAGGGAAAACTGTTTTTT.

This clonotype was detected ten times or more. A read error may account for a junction end that differs from germline. This chain joins TRBV20-1 and TRBJ2-1, with TRBD1 identical over 8 bases. Per germline, CDR1 DFQATT and CDR2 SNEGSKA (reference sequence). The CDR3 is 16 amino acids. The CDR3 DNA reads as TGCAGTGTTAGAGATTATTCCGGACAGGGTTACAATGAGCAGTTCTTC. It is translated as CSVRDYSGQGYNEQFF.

Many counts were recorded for this clonotype. For the CDR3, the DNA is TGCGCCAGCAGCTTGGCACAGGGGACGAACACTGAAGCTTTCTTT. Translated, it gives CASSLAQGTNTEAFF. The V gene is TRBV5-1, the J gene TRBJ1-1; TRBD1 matches 7 bases. Germline CDR1 is SGHRS and CDR2 is YFSETQ. The CDR3 runs to 15 residues. The junction had 3 bases not matched to a gene; V was cut back by 0 bases and J by 1 base.